One and the same sample provided the 17 T cell receptor beta chains below, sequenced in a study of blood T cell repertoires in COVID-19. Sequenced by immunoSEQ multiplex PCR; TCRdb stores in-frame clones only, minus some. Among about 35,000 clones listed, around 87% were seen once. The sample was peripheral blood. The receptor source for this set is a human donor in a cohort sampled during active COVID-19.

The chain links TRBV5-5 to TRBJ1-2; the D is unclear. Trimming took 0 bases from V and 2 from J, leaving 8 bases between them. Looked up from germline, CDR1 is SGHKS and CDR2 is YYEKEE (reference sequence). The CDR3 has 14 residues. Here the CDR3 reads CASSLGGSNYGYTF. CDR3 DNA: TGTGCCAGCAGCTTGGGAGGATCGAACTATGGCTACACCTTC.

J is TRBJ2-3 and V is TRBV6-1; D perhaps matches TRBD2 (6 bases). Germline V gene lookup returns CDR1 MNHNS and CDR2 SASEGT. CDR3 length: 17 amino acids. Trimming pared 1 base from V and 4 bases from J, leaving 18 bases between. This CDR3 reads CASSEVAGTLHPDTQYF. CDR3 bases: TGTGCCAGCAGTGAAGTTGCGGGGACCCTCCACCCAGATACGCAGTATTTT.

The chain links TRBV18 to TRBJ2-7, with 9 bases lining up with TRBD1. The germline V gene has CDR1 KGHSH and CDR2 LQKENI. The V gene end was trimmed by 6 bases and the J gene end by 2 bases; junction bases not matched to a gene: 5. The CDR3 consists of 14 residues. For the CDR3, the DNA is TGTGCCAGCTCTGCCGGGACAGGGACCTACGAGCAGTACTTC. Encoded protein: CASSAGTGTYEQYF.

The chain links TRBV19 to TRBJ2-2; 7 nucleotides agree with TRBD1. This CDR3 is built from 17 residues. Germline trimming cut 4 bases from V and 0 bases from J; bases unmatched to any gene: 8. Germline V gene lookup returns CDR1 LNHDA and CDR2 SQIVND (reference sequence). CDR3 protein: CASSRHRQGTNTGELFF. Here the CDR3 DNA reads TGTGCCAGTAGTAGACACCGACAGGGAACGAACACCGGGGAGCTGTTTTTT.

The chain has TRBV5-1 and TRBJ2-3; TRBD1 might be the D (5 bases). CDR1 is SGHRS, CDR2 YFSETQ, per germline. CDR3 length: 14 residues. V lost 4 bases, J lost 1 base, and 10 bases lay in between. The CDR3 protein is CASSQTVGTDTQYF. The CDR3 DNA follows: TGCGCCAGCAGCCAGACAGTCGGCACAGATACGCAGTATTTT. Combining the CDR3 with reference TRBV5-1 and TRBJ2-3 gives the whole variable domain KAGVTQTPRYLIKTRGQQVTLSCSPISGHRSVSWYQQTPGQGLQFLFEYFSETQRNKGNFPGRFSGRQFSNSRSEMNVSTLELGDSALYLCASSQTVGTDTQYFGPGTRLTVL.

This chain links TRBV5-5 with TRBJ1-5; the D is unclear. This CDR3 region has 19 residues. V was shortened by 0 bases and J by 3 bases, with 22 bases between the two germline ends. Germline CDR1 SGHKS, CDR2 YYEKEE (reference sequence). CDR3 sequence (DNA): TGTGCCAGCAGCTTGGTTCTTTGGGCAGGAAGAACTGACAATCAGCCCCAGCATTTT. The encoded protein is CASSLVLWAGRTDNQPQHF.

The V call is TRBV7-2, the J call TRBJ1-1, with a weak D call TRBD1 (6 bases). The CDR3 is made up of 15 amino acids. V lost 5 bases and J lost 5, with 18 bases in between. Germline V gives CDR1 SGHTA, CDR2 FQGNSA. The CDR3 bases are TGTGCCAGCAGCAGAGGCCAGGGGATGGGGACTGAAGCTTTCTTT. As protein: CASSRGQGMGTEAFF.

The chain has TRBV7-2 and TRBJ2-1; 9 positions match TRBD2. Trimming took 3 bases from V and 10 from J; bases not matched to a gene: 13. The CDR3 loop spans 16 amino acids. Germline values: CDR1 SGHTA, CDR2 FQGNSA. The CDR3 region is CASSFRAGGPTGEQFF. The CDR3 region has the DNA TGTGCCAGCAGCTTCCGGGCGGGGGGGCCTACGGGAGAGCAGTTCTTC.

The rearrangement uses TRBV6-2 or TRBV6-3 and TRBJ2-7, with 8 bases identical to TRBD2. Germline assignment: CDR1 MNHEY and CDR2 SVGEGT. The CDR3 runs to 15 residues. Germline trimming cut 5 bases from V and 6 bases from J; bases unmatched to any gene: 12. This chain's CDR3 is CASSLPHRGGREQYF. The CDR3 coding sequence is TGTGCCAGCAGTCTCCCCCACCGGGGGGGCCGCGAGCAGTACTTC.

This clone was detected once. The chain links TRBV4-2 to TRBJ2-2; 9 nucleotides agree with TRBD1. This CDR3 contains 16 residues. V trimming: 4 bases; J trimming: 5 bases; junction bases outside the gene matches: 8. Per germline, CDR1 LGHNA and CDR2 YNFKEQ. CDR3 in amino acids: CASSRTTGGRTGELFF. In nucleotides, the CDR3 is TGTGCCAGCAGCCGAACGACAGGGGGAAGGACCGGGGAGCTGTTTTTT.

The chain employs TRBV19 and TRBJ1-2, with 8 bases aligning to TRBD1. The CDR3 has 15 residues. V lost 1 base and J lost 5; bases outside the gene matches: 6. Germline values: CDR1 LNHDA, CDR2 SQIVND (reference sequence). The CDR3 reads CASSIGRGQGYGYTF. The CDR3 region has the DNA TGTGCCAGTAGTATAGGCCGAGGACAGGGTTATGGCTACACCTTC.

This clone was seen only a few times. V is TRBV6-6 and J is TRBJ1-1; D gene uncertain. This CDR3 is built from 15 residues. With 6 bases removed from V and 4 bases from J, the gap between germline ends came to 18 bases. Per germline, CDR1 MNHNY and CDR2 SVGAGI (reference sequence). In nucleotides, the CDR3 is TGTGCCAGCAGCCCTGGGAGGGTAAGGATCACTGAAGCTTTCTTT. Translation gives CASSPGRVRITEAFF.

The chain has TRBV2 and TRBJ2-4; D perhaps matches TRBD1 (5 bases). The germline V and J ends were trimmed by 9 bases and 0 bases, with 18 bases remaining between them. The CDR3 sequence is 16 residues long. The germline gives CDR1 SNHLY, CDR2 FYNNEI. CDR3 nucleotide sequence: TGTGCCAGAGACAGTTCCCCGGGTTCAGCCAAAAACATTCAGTACTTC. Its protein is CARDSSPGSAKNIQYF.

CDR3 DNA: TGCGCCAGCAGCCCCCAGGGTCTTAATGAAAAACTGTTTTTT. Protein: CASSPQGLNEKLFF. The chain has TRBV5-1 and TRBJ1-4, with D maybe TRBD1 (5 bases). CDR1 is SGHRS and CDR2 is YFSETQ in the germline V gene. The CDR3 contains 14 residues. Deletions cut 4 bases from V and 4 bases from J, with 11 bases between.

This clone was picked up one time. The chain recombines TRBV28 with TRBJ1-4; D may be TRBD1 (6 bases). The germline CDR1 and CDR2 sequences are MDHEN and SYDVKM. CDR3 size: 17 residues. V dropped 10 bases and J dropped 1 base, with 22 bases sitting between them. CDR3 sequence reads: CATGRGAMVVTNEKLFF. The CDR3 region has the DNA TGTGCCACGGGGCGGGGGGCCATGGTGGTAACTAATGAAAAACTGTTTTTT.

The rearrangement uses TRBV28 and TRBJ2-6, with D possibly matching TRBD1 (5 bases). CDR1 is MDHEN, CDR2 SYDVKM, per germline. V shed 6 bases and J shed 1 base, with 10 bases lying between them. The CDR3 consists of 15 residues. CDR3 nucleotides: TGTGCCAGCAGCAACAGACAGTCTGGGGCCAACGTCCTGACTTTC. The encoded protein is CASSNRQSGANVLTF.

J is TRBJ1-2 and V is TRBV7-2, with a weak D call TRBD1 (6 bases). Trimming shortened V by 5 bases and J by 7 bases, and 14 bases separated the two germline ends. The germline V gene encodes CDR1 SGHTA and CDR2 FQGNSA. The CDR3 sequence is 13 residues long. The chain's CDR3 is CASSTTGLGGYTF. The CDR3 DNA is TGTGCCAGCAGCACTACAGGGTTAGGTGGCTACACCTTC.